What follows is one T cell receptor (beta chain) and its context. Its antigen specificity is not known. Base qualities were left out, and no much larger clone turns up one base away. Trimming leaves V shorter by 3 bases and J shorter by 3 bases, with the junction holding 6 bases beyond the gene matches. Per the germline V gene, SGDLS is the CDR1 and YYNGEE is the CDR2. Its CDR3 holds 15 amino acids, cysteine through phenylalanine. Of all the DNA, just the CDR3 is kept, 45 bases in frame from base 1. The data belong to a study of shared clonotypes between healthy human individuals (TCRdb year 2020). Concerning the study at large: A couple of women and a few men aged 18 to 49 years were included in the cohort. For each donor, three plates each were used for CD4 naive and CD4 memory, two plates were used for CD8 naive, and one plate was used for CD8 memory. To estimate repertoire size and how much clonotypes are shared between individuals, the study performed deep sequencing of blood TCR repertoires from roughly five healthy adults. Different laboratories and diverse techniques were used to prepare libraries and sequence TCR repertoires, to increase sequencing depth and limit assay-specific biases. Leukapheresis yielded between about 0.85 and 10 billion PBMCs per donor. The investigation overall reported the following: Naive subsets generally had larger estimated clonotype richness than memory subsets. About 4.5% of naive CD4, around 3.6% of naive CD8, approximately 2.2% of memory CD4, and roughly 0.4% of memory CD8 clonotypes were shared across several donors. Compared with non-shared clonotypes, the clonotypes found in all four sorted-subset donors had higher generation probabilities. Sampling was restricted to blood, and TCR repertoires in tissues likely differ from the TCR repertoires found in blood. The genetic and exposure-history diversity represented was limited by the small number of donors. Pairwise subsampling led to the expectation that sequencing depth would affect the degree of clonotype sharing among donors. Even with the large sequencing depth, rarefaction of the sorted-subset datasets indicated that sequencing was incomplete.

TCR CDR3 regions were amplified from genomic DNA by multiplex PCR using the deep immunoSEQ assay. Extracted genomic DNA from each cell subset was spread evenly across all wells of several immunoSEQ 96-well plates, with each plate serving as a replicate. For sorted subsets, each replicate PCR was loaded with about 0.2 ug genomic DNA, equivalent to 30,000 to 35,000 T cell genomes. The purified libraries were quantified using a Qubit 3.0 fluorometer, sized with a Bioanalyzer 2100, and then quantified again using the KAPA Library Quantification kit. Every immunoSEQ 96-well plate was sequenced on a dedicated single-read 150-cycle Illumina NextSeq 550 flow cell. Per the authors' processing: Because the immunoSEQ output included only junctional sequences and no quality scores, the filtering could not be the same as the filtering used for full-length reads. Sequences were annotated with PyIR, a Python wrapper for IgBLAST v1.9, using IMGT germline references to assign V/J genes and CDR3. Reads with weak V/J assignments (E-value above 1e-6), missing CDR3, stop codons, out-of-frame junctions, or ambiguous translated residues were removed. A V3J clonotype was defined by an identical inferred V gene, J gene, and CDR3 amino acid sequence. To compute the percentage overlap between repertoires, the number of shared unique clonotypes was divided by the size of the smaller repertoire. Repertoire richness was assessed with RTK rarefaction, the Chao1 estimator, and Recon v2.1 estimates of unobserved clonotypes. Generation probabilities for all TCRbeta clonotypes obtained by the gDNA method from four donors were computed using OLGA. Held by TCRdb, this immuneACCESS table contains in-frame sequences only and omits some clones. Under half of the omission traces to an unresolved V gene where checked; the cause of the rest is unknown. For V, J and clone size, that table is used; D and trimming come from the DNA. This sample lists hundreds of thousands of clones; 90% to 97% were detected once. The ten largest clonotypes hold less than 0.12% of the sample.

CD8 naive samples were CD45RO-negative cells positively selected for CCR7, giving a CD45RA+CCR7+ population that excluded TemRA cells. The donors were healthy, HIV-negative adults who had no recently reported acute infections or vaccinations. All donors were Caucasian adults living in Nashville, Tennessee, USA. Blood was obtained by leukapheresis, after which PBMCs were separated by Ficoll-Histopaque density gradient centrifugation and cryopreserved in liquid nitrogen vapor phase. Purity and quantity of every magnetically sorted T cell population were checked by analytical flow cytometry. Genomic DNA was isolated from each sorted fraction and quantified by UV absorbance on a Nanodrop 2000c.

Source material: naive CD8+ T cells sorted from blood. The cell subset or site tag for this specimen amounts to: CD45RA+CCR7+. Here the chain combines TRBV9 and TRBJ2-1, and TRBD2 matches 7 of the central bases. This clonotype was sampled from a woman under 40 in good health. The CDR3 protein sequence reads: CASSASGTNYNEQFF. In nucleotide form, the sequence is TGTGCCAGCAGCGCCTCGGGGACTAACTACAATGAGCAGTTCTTC.